The 11 T cell receptor beta chains listed next were all sequenced from one sample in a study of beta chain features in type 1 diabetes. The study reverse transcribed the entire isolated RNA, so it sequenced expressed TCRB transcripts. Here immunoSEQ multiplex PCR was the method, and the copy in TCRdb shows in-frame clones only, minus some. This sample has some 150,000 clones, with around 10% found just once. The sequenced material came from central memory CD4+ T cells from blood. These receptors originate from a man aged 18 to 29 in good health.

The chain has TRBV6-6 and TRBJ2-4, with TRBD1 as a possible D gene (5 bases). This CDR3 has 15 amino acids. V dropped 6 bases and J dropped 4 bases, with 16 bases sitting between them. Looked up from germline, CDR1 is MNHNY and CDR2 is SVGAGI (reference sequence). DNA for the CDR3: TGTGCCAGCAGGCTCAGGGTCTCCGGGAAAAACATTCAGTACTTC. Its translation is CASRLRVSGKNIQYF.

This clone was seen at least ten times. The V gene is TRBV10-3, the J gene TRBJ2-6; D is unresolved. In germline, CDR1 is ENHRY, CDR2 SYGVKD. The CDR3 sequence is 15 residues long. The V gene lost 3 bases and the J gene lost 0 bases, with 6 bases spanning the gap. The CDR3 sequence is CAISDGNSGANVLTF. In DNA, the CDR3 is TGTGCCATCAGTGATGGCAACTCTGGGGCCAACGTCCTGACTTTC.

This clone was observed a few times. This chain links TRBV10-3 with TRBJ2-5; D not certain. Trimming cost V 4 bases and J 5 bases, with 11 bases left between them. The CDR3 covers 13 residues. Germline loops: CDR1 ENHRY, CDR2 SYGVKD. CDR3 loop: CAISARNSETQYF. CDR3 nucleotide sequence: TGTGCCATCAGTGCCCGAAACTCGGAGACCCAGTACTTC.

The chain combines TRBV28 with TRBJ2-3; perhaps TRBD2 as D (6 bases). The CDR3 extends over 16 amino acids. CDR1 and CDR2 (germline): MDHEN, SYDVKM. The ends were cut back, 8 bases at V and 2 bases at J, with 20 bases in the middle. This CDR3 is CASPPEGLWATDTQYF. The CDR3 DNA reads TGTGCCAGCCCCCCCGAGGGACTTTGGGCCACAGATACGCAGTATTTT.

This rearrangement joins TRBV29-1 to TRBJ1-4; the D gene is possibly TRBD1 (5 bases). Trimming removed 4 bases at V and 8 bases at J, with 14 bases between. Germline lookup yields CDR1 SQVTM and CDR2 ANQGSEA. This CDR3 is 13 amino acids long. The CDR3 loop is CSVGQGRTEKLFF. The CDR3 nucleotides read TGCAGCGTTGGCCAGGGAAGAACGGAAAAACTGTTTTTT.

The CDR3 reads CASSLPATNVLTF. In DNA, the CDR3 is TGTGCCAGCAGCTTACCCGCGACAAACGTCCTGACTTTC. The chain has TRBV7-3 and TRBJ2-6; D gene ambiguous. V dropped 2 bases and J dropped 10 bases, with 9 bases sitting between them. CDR3 length equals 13 residues. Looked up from germline, CDR1 is SGHTA and CDR2 is FQGTGA. The variable domain in full, completed from reference TRBV7-3 and TRBJ2-6, reads GAGVSQTPSNKVTEKGKYVELRCDPISGHTALYWYRQSLGQGPEFLIYFQGTGAADDSGLPNDRFFAVRPEGSVSTLKIQRTERGDSAVYLCASSLPATNVLTFGAGSRLTVL.

This clone was seen a few times. V is TRBV6-5 and J is TRBJ2-2; 7 bases fit TRBD2. With V trimmed by 5 bases and J by 6 bases, 9 bases remained unmatched. Germline CDR1 reads MNHEY; CDR2 reads SVGAGI. The CDR3 length is 15 residues. The CDR3 nucleotides are TGTGCCAGCAGTACTATACCTAGCGGCCCCGGGGAGCTGTTTTTT. This sequence encodes CASSTIPSGPGELFF.

This clone came up a few times. V is TRBV5-4 and J is TRBJ1-2; 12 bases fit TRBD1. The CDR3 extends over 17 amino acids. V lost 0 bases to trimming and J lost 6 bases; unmatched junction nucleotides: 9. Germline V lookup: CDR1 SGHNT, CDR2 YYREEE (reference sequence). CDR3 region: CASSLANRDRGLDGYTF. The CDR3 DNA sequence: TGTGCCAGCAGCTTGGCGAACCGGGACAGGGGGCTAGATGGCTACACCTTC.

A note on this clone: Compared with germline, one end of the junction differs, possibly owing to a read error. The V gene is TRBV7-9, the J gene TRBJ2-7; 8 nucleotides agree with TRBD1. CDR3 size: 14 residues. Germline values: CDR1 SEHNR, CDR2 FQNEAQ (reference sequence). The CDR3: CASSSGQDSYGQYF. CDR3 nucleotide sequence: TGTGCCAGCAGCTCGGGACAGGATTCCTACGGGCAGTACTTC. Looking up the rest from reference TRBV7-9 and TRBJ2-7 gives the full variable domain: DTGVSQNPRHKITKRGQNVTFRCDPISEHNRLYWYRQTLGQGPEFLTYFQNEAQLEKSRLLSDRFSAERPKGSFSTLEIQRTEQGDSAMYLCASSSGQDSYGQYFGPGTRLTVT.

This clone has more than one count but fewer than ten. The chain is built from TRBV10-3 and TRBJ1-6, with 7 bases fitting TRBD1. J lost 14 bases, V lost 0 bases, and 10 bases had no gene match. Germline CDR1 reads ENHRY; CDR2 reads SYGVKD. This CDR3 comprises 15 residues. CDR3 in DNA: TGTGCCATCAGTGAGTCGAACAGGGGCCAGCAAGCCCTCCACTTT. Amino acid sequence: CAISESNRGQQALHF.

Written as DNA, the CDR3 is TGCGCCAGCAGCTTGGTACAGGGGGGATACGAGCAGTACTTC. Amino acid sequence: CASSLVQGGYEQYF. V usage is TRBV5-1 and J usage is TRBJ2-7; TRBD1 matches at 8 bases. CDR3 length: 14 amino acids. The germline CDR1 and CDR2 sequences are SGHRS and YFSETQ. With 0 bases clipped from V and 4 bases from J, the junction kept 3 bases outside the gene matches.